This record concerns one TCR beta chain sequence. Study processing details: Amplified reference gene primers provided the basis for estimating nucleated cell counts. The repertoire was sequenced with immunoSEQ multiplex PCR; TCRdb's copy has only in-frame clones and lacks some. That table is the source of V, J and clone size, and D and trimming were worked out from the DNA. This table has about 200,000 clones, around 89% appearing once. This entry is derived from a study of blood T cell repertoires in COVID-19. Across the study: Italy, Spain and the United States were the sources of the convalescent and acute COVID-19 samples. Sample material is recorded as cDNA or gDNA derived from T cells, B-cell-depleted T cells, or PBMCs.

Germline values: CDR1 WNHNN, CDR2 SYGVQD (reference sequence). V was pared by 4 bases and J by 0 bases, with 9 bases of the junction left unmatched. The CDR3 runs 17 residues. The V call is TRBV10-1, the J call TRBJ2-1, with 7 bases identical to TRBD1. The clonotype was recovered from a middle-aged man with active or convalescent COVID-19. Material: peripheral blood. The CDR3 DNA sequence: TGCGCCAGCAGTGGACAGGGCGCCAGTAGCTCCTACAATGAGCAGTTCTTC. This gives the protein CASSGQGASSSYNEQFF.